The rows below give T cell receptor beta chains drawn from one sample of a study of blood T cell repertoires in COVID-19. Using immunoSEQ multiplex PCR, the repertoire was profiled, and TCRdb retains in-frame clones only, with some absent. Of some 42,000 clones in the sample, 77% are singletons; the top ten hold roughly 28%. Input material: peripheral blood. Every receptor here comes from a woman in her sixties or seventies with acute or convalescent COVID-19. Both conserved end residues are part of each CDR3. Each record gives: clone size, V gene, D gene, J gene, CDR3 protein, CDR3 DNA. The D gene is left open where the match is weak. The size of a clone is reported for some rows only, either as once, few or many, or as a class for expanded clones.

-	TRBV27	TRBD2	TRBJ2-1	CASRIAGGYNEQFF	TGTGCCAGCAGAATAGCGGGGGGGTACAATGAGCAGTTCTTC
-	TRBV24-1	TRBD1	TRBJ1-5	CATSEFGTDQPQHF	TGTGCCACCAGTGAATTTGGGACAGATCAGCCCCAGCATTTT
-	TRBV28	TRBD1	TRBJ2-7	CASSPFTGGVYEQYF	TGTGCCAGCAGTCCCTTCACAGGGGGCGTTTACGAGCAGTACTTC
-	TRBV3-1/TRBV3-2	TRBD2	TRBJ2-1	CASSTSGGWGNEQFF	TGTGCCAGCAGCACCAGCGGGGGGTGGGGGAATGAGCAGTTCTTC
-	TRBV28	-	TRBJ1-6	CASSTARSPLHF	TGTGCCAGCAGTACCGCGCGTTCACCCCTCCACTTT
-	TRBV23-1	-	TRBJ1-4	CASSPGDSSHNEKLFF	TGCGCCAGCAGTCCAGGAGACAGTAGCCATAATGAAAAACTGTTTTTT
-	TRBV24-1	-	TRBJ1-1	CATAEDGVNTEAFF	TGTGCCACCGCTGAGGACGGGGTGAACACTGAAGCTTTCTTT
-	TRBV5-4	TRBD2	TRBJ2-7	CASSTSGRNPYEQYF	TGTGCCAGCAGCACTAGCGGGAGGAATCCCTACGAGCAGTACTTC
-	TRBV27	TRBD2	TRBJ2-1	CASSLREGEQFF	TGTGCCAGCAGCCTCCGGGAGGGTGAGCAGTTCTTC
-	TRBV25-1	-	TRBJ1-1	CASSEYRGTEAFF	TGTGCCAGCAGTGAATATAGAGGCACTGAAGCTTTCTTT
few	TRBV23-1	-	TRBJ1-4	CASSPVPRRSATNEKLFF	TGCGCCAGCAGTCCCGTACCCCGGAGGAGTGCAACTAATGAAAAACTGTTTTTT
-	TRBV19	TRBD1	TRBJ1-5	CASSTRGTGDQPQHF	TGTGCCAGTAGTACCCGGGGGACAGGGGATCAGCCCCAGCATTTT
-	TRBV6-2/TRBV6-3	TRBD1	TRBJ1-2	CASSSAGTGGKGYTF	TGTGCCAGCAGTTCGGCCGGGACAGGGGGTAAAGGCTACACCTTC
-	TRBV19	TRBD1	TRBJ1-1	CASQPNLYRGGNTEAFF	TGTGCCAGCCAGCCAAACTTATACAGGGGTGGGAACACTGAAGCTTTCTTT
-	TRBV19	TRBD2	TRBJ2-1	CASSTASGRIEQFF	TGTGCCAGTAGTACGGCTAGCGGGCGAATTGAGCAGTTCTTC
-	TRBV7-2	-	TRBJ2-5	CASSLRGGNQETQYF	TGTGCCAGCAGCTTACGGGGAGGTAACCAAGAGACCCAGTACTTC
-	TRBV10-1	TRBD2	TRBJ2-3	CASSEGLAGVTDTQYF	TGCGCCAGCAGTGAGGGACTAGCGGGCGTCACAGATACGCAGTATTTT
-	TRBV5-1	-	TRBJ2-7	CACSLALGRGVNEQYF	TGCGCCTGCAGCTTGGCCCTGGGGAGGGGGGTGAACGAGCAGTACTTC
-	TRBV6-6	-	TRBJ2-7	CASTETEFYEQYF	TGTGCCAGCACCGAGACAGAATTCTACGAGCAGTACTTC
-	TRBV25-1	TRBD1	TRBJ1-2	CASSGNPGQNYGYTF	TGTGCCAGCAGTGGTAATCCGGGACAGAACTATGGCTACACCTTC
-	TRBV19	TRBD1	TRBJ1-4	CASQRQGATNEKLFF	TGTGCCAGCCAACGACAGGGCGCAACTAATGAAAAACTGTTTTTT
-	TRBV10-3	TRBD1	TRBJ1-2	CATRQGENYGYTF	TGTGCCACCCGACAGGGGGAGAACTATGGCTACACCTTC
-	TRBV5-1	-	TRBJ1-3	CASSLGHLSGNTIYF	TGCGCCAGCAGCTTGGGGCACCTCTCTGGAAACACCATATATTTT
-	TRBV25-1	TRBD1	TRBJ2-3	CASSDGQGTDTQYF	TGTGCCAGCAGTGACGGACAGGGGACAGATACGCAGTATTTT
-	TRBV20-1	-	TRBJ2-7	CSASEDTYEQYF	TGCAGTGCTAGTGAGGACACCTACGAGCAGTACTTC
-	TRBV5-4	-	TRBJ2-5	CASPQETQYF	TGTGCCAGCCCTCAAGAGACCCAGTACTTC
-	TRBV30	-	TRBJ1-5	CAWSVLGNQPQHF	TGTGCCTGGAGTGTACTCGGGAATCAGCCCCAGCATTTT
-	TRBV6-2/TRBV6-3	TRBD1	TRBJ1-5	CASSGQGGGQPQHF	TGTGCCAGCAGTGGACAGGGTGGGGGTCAGCCCCAGCATTTT
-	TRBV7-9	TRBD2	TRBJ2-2	CASSLVLAGNTGELFF	TGTGCCAGCAGCTTAGTTCTAGCGGGCAACACCGGGGAGCTGTTTTTT
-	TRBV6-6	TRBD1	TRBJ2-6	CASSPLGTGGPGANVLTF	TGTGCCAGCAGTCCGCTCGGGACAGGGGGCCCTGGGGCCAACGTCCTGACTTTC
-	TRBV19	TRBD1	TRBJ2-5	CASSAPGTAQETQYF	TGTGCCAGTAGTGCCCCCGGGACAGCTCAAGAGACCCAGTACTTC
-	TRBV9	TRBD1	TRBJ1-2	CASGQGFGGYTF	TGTGCCAGCGGACAGGGATTCGGGGGCTACACCTTC
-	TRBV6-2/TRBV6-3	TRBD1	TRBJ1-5	CASRLPGQGNQPQHF	TGTGCCAGCCGCCTACCGGGACAGGGCAATCAGCCCCAGCATTTT
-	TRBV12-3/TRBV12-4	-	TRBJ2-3	CASSFQGLDTQYF	TGTGCCAGCAGTTTTCAGGGATTAGATACGCAGTATTTT
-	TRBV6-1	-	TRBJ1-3	CASSEVFMQSGNTIYF	TGTGCCAGCAGTGAAGTTTTTATGCAGTCAGGAAACACCATATATTTT
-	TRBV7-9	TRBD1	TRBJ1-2	CASSSVIGQVDYGYTF	TGTGCCAGCAGCTCCGTTATCGGACAGGTGGACTATGGCTACACCTTC
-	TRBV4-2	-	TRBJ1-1	CASSQGYATTAGRPEAFF	TGTGCCAGCAGCCAAGGGTACGCGACGACAGCGGGGAGACCTGAAGCTTTCTTT
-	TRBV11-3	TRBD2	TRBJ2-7	CASSLTSGNEQYF	TGTGCCAGCAGCCTGACTAGCGGGAACGAGCAGTACTTC
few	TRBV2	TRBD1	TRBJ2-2	CASSALRTGVTGELFF	TGTGCCAGCAGTGCCCTCCGGACAGGGGTCACCGGGGAGCTGTTTTTT
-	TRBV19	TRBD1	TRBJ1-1	CASNPTGLNTEAFF	TGTGCCAGTAACCCGACAGGGTTGAACACTGAAGCTTTCTTT
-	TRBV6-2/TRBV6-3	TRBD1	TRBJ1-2	CASSLPGQPHGYTF	TGTGCCAGCAGTTTGCCGGGACAGCCCCATGGCTACACCTTC
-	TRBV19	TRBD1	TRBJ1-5	CASTGGQGSNQPQHF	TGTGCCAGTACCGGCGGACAGGGCAGCAATCAGCCCCAGCATTTT
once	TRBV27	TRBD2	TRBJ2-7	CASSSARTSGSYEQYF	TGTGCCAGCAGTTCCGCGCGGACTAGCGGTTCCTACGAGCAGTACTTC
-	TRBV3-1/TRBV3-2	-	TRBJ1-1	CASSQDQVGNTEAFF	TGTGCCAGCAGCCAAGATCAGGTCGGGAACACTGAAGCTTTCTTT
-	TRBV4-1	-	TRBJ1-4	CASSKVPGPNEKLFF	TGCGCCAGCAGCAAAGTCCCAGGTCCTAATGAAAAACTGTTTTTT
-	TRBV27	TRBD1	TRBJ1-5	CASSLLGTENQPQHF	TGTGCCAGCAGTTTATTAGGGACAGAAAATCAGCCCCAGCATTTT
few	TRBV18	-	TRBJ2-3	CASSLPDRDTDTQYF	TGTGCCAGCTCACTTCCGGACAGAGACACAGATACGCAGTATTTT
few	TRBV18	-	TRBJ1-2	CASSTSRDTTYGYTF	TGTGCCAGCTCCACCTCCCGGGACACCACCTATGGCTACACCTTC
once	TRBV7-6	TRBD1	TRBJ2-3	CASSLVSGTGLTDTQYF	TGTGCCAGCAGCTTAGTAAGTGGGACAGGGTTAACAGATACGCAGTATTTT
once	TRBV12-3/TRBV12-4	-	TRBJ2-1	CASSFTGYNEQFF	TGTGCCAGCAGTTTCACAGGATACAATGAGCAGTTCTTC
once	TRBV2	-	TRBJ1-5	CASSDYRLLQPQHF	TGTGCCAGCAGTGATTACAGGCTTCTTCAGCCCCAGCATTTT
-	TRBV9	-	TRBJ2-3	CASSVVGGGGTDTQYF	TGTGCCAGCAGCGTAGTCGGGGGTGGAGGCACAGATACGCAGTATTTT
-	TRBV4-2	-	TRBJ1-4	CASSQVSRVEKLFF	TGTGCCAGCAGCCAAGTGTCGCGAGTGGAAAAACTGTTTTTT
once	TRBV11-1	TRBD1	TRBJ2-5	CASSWTGGETQYF	TGTGCCAGCAGCTGGACAGGGGGAGAGACCCAGTACTTC
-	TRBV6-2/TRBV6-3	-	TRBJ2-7	CASSYQSLSYEQYF	TGTGCCAGCAGTTATCAGTCTCTCTCCTACGAGCAGTACTTC